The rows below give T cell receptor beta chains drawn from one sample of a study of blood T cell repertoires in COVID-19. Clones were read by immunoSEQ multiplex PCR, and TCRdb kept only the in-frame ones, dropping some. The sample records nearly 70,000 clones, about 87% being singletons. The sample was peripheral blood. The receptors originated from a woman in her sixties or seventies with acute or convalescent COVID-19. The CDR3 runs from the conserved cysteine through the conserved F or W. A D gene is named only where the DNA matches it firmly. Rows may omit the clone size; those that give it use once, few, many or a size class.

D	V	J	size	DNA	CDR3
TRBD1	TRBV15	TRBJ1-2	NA	TGTGCCACCAGCGCCCCTATACACAGGGGGAACTATGGCTACACCTTC	CATSAPIHRGNYGYTF
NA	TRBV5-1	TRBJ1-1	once	TGCGCCAGCTCCGAGGCCTCTACGAACACTGAAGCTTTCTTT	CASSEASTNTEAFF
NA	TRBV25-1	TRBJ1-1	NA	TGTGCCAGCAGTGAGGGGGCCTTAGTCCTGAACACTGAAGCTTTCTTT	CASSEGALVLNTEAFF
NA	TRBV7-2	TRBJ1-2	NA	TGTGCCAGCAGCTTAGACTGGTATAACTATGGCTACACCTTC	CASSLDWYNYGYTF
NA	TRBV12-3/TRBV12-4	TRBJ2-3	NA	TGTGCCAGCAGTTTCCGGGGCACAGATACGCAGTATTTT	CASSFRGTDTQYF
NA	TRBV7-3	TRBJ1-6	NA	TGTGCCAGCAGCCCCGGACTGGAGAGTTCACCCCTCCACTTT	CASSPGLESSPLHF
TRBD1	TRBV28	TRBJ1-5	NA	TGTGCCAGCAGACCGACAGGGAACAATCAGCCCCAGCATTTT	CASRPTGNNQPQHF
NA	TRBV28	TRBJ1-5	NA	TGTGCCAGCAGTCCAAACCGGGGGAATCAGCCCCAGCATTTT	CASSPNRGNQPQHF
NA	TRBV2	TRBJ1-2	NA	TGTGCCAGCAGTAGGGACTCCCTCGGCTATGGCTACACCTTC	CASSRDSLGYGYTF
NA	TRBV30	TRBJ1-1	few	TGTGCCTGGAGTAGGGGTATGGACACTGAAGCTTTCTTT	CAWSRGMDTEAFF
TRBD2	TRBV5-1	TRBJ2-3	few	TGCGCCAGCAGCCCCGTCCCGGGACTAGCGGGAGGCCGCACAGATACGCAGTATTTT	CASSPVPGLAGGRTDTQYF
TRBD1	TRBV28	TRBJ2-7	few	TGTGCCAGCAGCCCTCCGGGACAGGCCTTCTACGAGCAGTACTTC	CASSPPGQAFYEQYF
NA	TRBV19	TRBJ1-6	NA	TGTGCCACCCCGGGACTGGACTATAATTCACCCCTCCACTTT	CATPGLDYNSPLHF
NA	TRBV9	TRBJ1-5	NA	TGTGCCAGCAGCGTTGAGGACAATCAGCCCCAGCATTTT	CASSVEDNQPQHF
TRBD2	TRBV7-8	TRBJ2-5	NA	TGTGCCAGCAGCTTAGCGGGGTCCCAGGGACTAGCGGGAAGGAAGACCCAGTACTTC	CASSLAGSQGLAGRKTQYF
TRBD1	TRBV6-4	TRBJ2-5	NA	TGTGCCAGCACCCCCGAAACAGGGGTGCAAGAGACCCAGTACTTC	CASTPETGVQETQYF
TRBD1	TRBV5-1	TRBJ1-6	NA	TGCGCCAGCAGCTTACAGGGGGCGAATTCACCCCTCCACTTT	CASSLQGANSPLHF
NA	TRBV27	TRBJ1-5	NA	TGTGCCAGCAGTCCCTGGTGGCAGGGCAATCAGCCCCAGCATTTT	CASSPWWQGNQPQHF
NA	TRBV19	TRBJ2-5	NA	TGTGCCAGTAGTATCGCCTCCGGGACTGTAGGAGAGACCCAGTACTTC	CASSIASGTVGETQYF
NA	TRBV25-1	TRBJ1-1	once	TGTGCCAGCAGTAAACACAGGGACCGGGGTGAAGCTTTCTTT	CASSKHRDRGEAFF
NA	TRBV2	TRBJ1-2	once	TGTGCCAGCAGTGACGCAGGGGTTGGTGGCTACACCTTC	CASSDAGVGGYTF
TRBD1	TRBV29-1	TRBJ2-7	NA	TGCAGCGCAGAAAAGGGACAGGGGGGGAACGAGCAGTACTTC	CSAEKGQGGNEQYF
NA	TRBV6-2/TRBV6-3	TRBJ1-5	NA	TGTGCCAGCAGTTACACCACACGGGGGGATCAGCCCCAGCATTTT	CASSYTTRGDQPQHF
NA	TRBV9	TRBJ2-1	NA	TGTGCCAGCAGCGACGGACAAGGGGATGAGCAGTTCTTC	CASSDGQGDEQFF
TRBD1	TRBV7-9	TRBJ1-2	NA	TGTGCCAGCAGCTCACAGGGGATCGACGGCTACACCTTC	CASSSQGIDGYTF
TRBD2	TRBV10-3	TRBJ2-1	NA	TGTGCCATCAGTCCCGGACTAGCGGGAGAATGGTACAATGAGCAGTTCTTC	CAISPGLAGEWYNEQFF
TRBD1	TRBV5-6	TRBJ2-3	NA	TGTGCCAGCAGCTTGCTCTCTGTGACAGGGGGCCGCGATACGCAGTATTTT	CASSLLSVTGGRDTQYF
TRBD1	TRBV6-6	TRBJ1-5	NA	TGTGCCAGCAGACCGGCACAGGGGAGAAGCAATCAGCCCCAGCATTTT	CASRPAQGRSNQPQHF
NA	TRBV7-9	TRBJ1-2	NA	TGTGCCAGCAGCTTAGCCACAAGGGCGGGTGGCTACACCTTC	CASSLATRAGGYTF
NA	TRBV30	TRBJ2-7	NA	TGTGCCTGGAGTGTGGGTGAATACGGGGACGAGCAGTACTTC	CAWSVGEYGDEQYF
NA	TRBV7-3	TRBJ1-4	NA	TGTGCCAGCAGCTTAAAGTTAGCCCTGTTTTTT	CASSLKLALFF
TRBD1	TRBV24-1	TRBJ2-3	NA	TGTGCCACCAGTGATTGGGGACAGGGGGTAAGAGATACGCAGTATTTT	CATSDWGQGVRDTQYF
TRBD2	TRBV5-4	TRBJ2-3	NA	TGTGCCAGCAGCAAACTAGCGAGACGCACAGATACGCAGTATTTT	CASSKLARRTDTQYF
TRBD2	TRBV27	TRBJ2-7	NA	TGTGCCAGCAGTTTCCTTGGACTAGCGGGGGTTGAGCAGTACTTC	CASSFLGLAGVEQYF
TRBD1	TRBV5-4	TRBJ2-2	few	TGTGCCAGCAGCCCGGCAGCCGGGACAGGGCCCGGGGAGCTGTTTTTT	CASSPAAGTGPGELFF
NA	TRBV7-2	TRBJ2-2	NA	TGTGCCAGCAGCTTAATGACTAGCGGGGAGCTGTTTTTT	CASSLMTSGELFF
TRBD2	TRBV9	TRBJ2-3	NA	TGTGCCAGCAGCGTAGACAGCGGGGGGGGCACAGATACGCAGTATTTT	CASSVDSGGGTDTQYF
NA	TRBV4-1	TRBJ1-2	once	TGCGCCAGCAGCCAACCTCAAAATAGAGATGGCTACACCTTC	CASSQPQNRDGYTF
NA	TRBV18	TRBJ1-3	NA	TGTGCCAGCTCACCGTCGGTAGGAGAAGGAAACACCATATATTTT	CASSPSVGEGNTIYF
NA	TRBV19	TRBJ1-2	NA	TGTGCCAGTAGTATTAACGGAAGGGGCTCTGGCTACACCTTC	CASSINGRGSGYTF
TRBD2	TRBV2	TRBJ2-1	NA	TGTGCCAGCAGTAAACCTCTAGCGGGGGGGGGATCCTACAATGAGCAGTTCTTC	CASSKPLAGGGSYNEQFF
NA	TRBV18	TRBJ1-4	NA	TGTGCCAGCTCACCTATGGGACATAAGAATGAAAAACTGTTTTTT	CASSPMGHKNEKLFF